A single sample is the source of the 14 T cell receptor beta chains below, sequenced in a study of blood T cells in healthy people across ages. Combining a sample-barcoded 5' primer with a J-beta primer mix, a second PCR ran for roughly 7 to 12 cycles. Using its own MiXCR run on the 5' RACE reads, TCRdb lists one record per CDR3 protein. The sample gives hundreds of thousands of distinct CDR3 sequences, 45% to 50% of which show up once; under 35% is in the top ten. The sample taken for sequencing was blood. The receptors come from an older woman in good health.

This chain joins TRBV3-1 and TRBJ2-1; D is unresolved. Trimming removed 0 bases from V and 4 bases from J, with 7 bases in between. The CDR3 is 14 residues long. Germline CDR1 LGHDT, CDR2 YNNKEL (reference sequence). The DNA of the CDR3 is TGTGCCAGCAGCCAAGATGCGTATTACAATGAGCAGTTCTTC. This translates into CASSQDAYYNEQFF.

This clonotype showed up just a few times. This rearrangement joins TRBV4-3 to TRBJ1-2, with 8 bases lining up with TRBD1. Germline V gives CDR1 LGHNA, CDR2 YSLEER. Germline trimming cut 0 bases from V and 6 bases from J; bases unmatched to any gene: 9. The length of the CDR3 is 16 residues. The CDR3 DNA sequence: TGCGCCAGCAGCCAAGATTTGAAGCAGACAGGGGATGGCTACACCTTC. Amino acid sequence: CASSQDLKQTGDGYTF.

The chain employs TRBV4-3 and TRBJ2-6, with TRBD1 as a possible D gene (6 bases). Trimming stripped 1 base from V and 2 bases from J, with 24 bases between. Germline CDR1 is LGHNA and CDR2 is YSLEER. The CDR3 loop spans 21 amino acids. The CDR3 nucleotides read TGCGCCAGCAGCCAAGCCTATAGGGGGTATAGCTTCAGAACTGGGGCCAACGTCCTGACTTTC. Amino acid sequence: CASSQAYRGYSFRTGANVLTF.

The chain combines TRBV20-1 with TRBJ1-4, with D tentatively TRBD1 (5 bases). The V gene lost 0 bases and the J gene lost 6 bases, with 11 bases spanning the gap. Germline CDR1 reads DFQATT; CDR2 reads SNEGSKA (reference sequence). This CDR3 comprises 14 residues. The CDR3 reads CSAREGGIDEKLFF. CDR3 nucleotides: TGCAGTGCTAGAGAGGGGGGGATCGATGAAAAACTGTTTTTT.

This clonotype has a handful of counts. The V gene is TRBV6-2 or TRBV6-3, the J gene TRBJ2-7; 9 bases agree with TRBD2. The CDR3 is 14 residues long. V lost 3 bases to trimming and J lost 4 bases; unmatched junction nucleotides: 4. Looked up from germline, CDR1 is MNHEY and CDR2 is SVGEGT. The CDR3 DNA sequence: TGTGCCAGCAGTTATCAGGCGGGAGGGTACGAGCAGTACTTC. As protein: CASSYQAGGYEQYF.

This clonotype occurred a few times. The rearrangement links TRBV3-1 to TRBJ2-4; D gene ambiguous. Matching the DNA end better, TRBJ2-7 makes the J call doubtful. This CDR3 region has 10 residues. CDR1 is LGHDT, CDR2 YNNKEL, per germline (reference sequence). The CDR3 reads CASLISEQYF. CDR3 DNA: TGTGCCAGCCTCATCTCCGAGCAGTACTTC.

V and J are TRBV27 and TRBJ1-1, with TRBD1 matching 7 bases. Trimming cost V 1 base and J 2 bases; bases outside gene matches: 4. This CDR3 contains 15 residues. The germline CDR1 and CDR2 sequences are MNHEY and SMNVEV (reference sequence). The CDR3 here is CASSLLWTGNTEAFF. CDR3 DNA: TGTGCCAGCAGTTTATTGTGGACAGGAAACACTGAAGCTTTCTTT.

The V call is TRBV7-3, the J call TRBJ2-3; TRBD2 matches 7 bases. The V gene end was trimmed by 3 bases and the J gene end by 0 bases; junction bases not matched to a gene: 9. The germline V gene encodes CDR1 SGHTA and CDR2 FQGTGA. The CDR3 is 17 residues long. DNA for the CDR3: TGTGCCAGCAGCTTGGGCAGCGGGATAACTAGCACAGATACGCAGTATTTT. This codes for CASSLGSGITSTDTQYF.

A few counts support this clonotype. CDR3 nucleotides: TGTGCCAGCACCAACCGAGGGGACGGTAACAATGAGCAGTTCTTC. The encoded protein is CASTNRGDGNNEQFF. The chain has TRBV27 and TRBJ2-1, with D perhaps assigned TRBD1 or TRBD2 (5 bases each). Germline-derived CDR1 and CDR2 are MNHEY and SMNVEV (reference sequence). CDR3 length: 15 amino acids. V was clipped by 7 bases and J by 5 bases, with 18 bases between them.

DNA for the CDR3: TGTGCCAGCAGTTACTGGACAGGCAATGAGCAGTTCTTC. Translated: CASSYWTGNEQFF. The chain combines TRBV6-2 or TRBV6-3 with TRBJ2-1, with TRBD1 matching 7 bases. Germline lookup yields CDR1 MNHEY and CDR2 SVGEGT. J was trimmed by 6 bases and V by 1 base; bases with no gene match: 0. CDR3 length: 13 amino acids.

This clonotype was counted only a few times. The V and J genes are TRBV28 and TRBJ2-5; D possibly corresponds to TRBD1 (5 bases). The J call is doubtful: the DNA matches TRBJ2-4 better. The CDR3 is made up of 12 amino acids. From germline, CDR1 is MDHEN and CDR2 SYDVKM. The CDR3 region has the DNA TGTGCCAGCGGTCGTAGGGGCAACATTCAGTACTTC. The encoded protein is CASGRRGNIQYF.

The chain is built from TRBV5-1 and TRBJ2-3, with TRBD2 as a possible D gene (6 bases). Germline V gene sequence: CDR1 SGHRS, CDR2 YFSETQ. The ends were cut back, 5 bases at V and 1 base at J, with 11 bases in the middle. This CDR3 spans 14 amino acids. The CDR3 reads CASSRASGTDTQYF. The CDR3, as DNA: TGCGCCAGCAGTCGGGCTAGCGGCACAGATACGCAGTATTTT.

The CDR3 protein is CASSNLGRGELFF. DNA of the CDR3: TGTGCCAGCAGTAATCTCGGGAGGGGGGAGCTGTTTTTT. The J gene is TRBJ2-2, the V gene TRBV12-3 or TRBV12-4; 7 bases align to TRBD2. V shed 5 bases, J shed 8 bases, and the junction held 5 bases outside the gene matches. The CDR3 spans 13 residues.

This clonotype was found many times. The chain is built from TRBV28 and TRBJ2-7; 9 bases fit TRBD2. Germline lookup yields CDR1 MDHEN and CDR2 SYDVKM. This CDR3 spans 18 amino acids. Trimming at V came to 3 bases and at J to 3 bases, leaving 15 bases not matched to a gene. The CDR3 DNA reads as TGTGCCAGCAGTTTTCCCCCCTCTAGCGGGACAACCGGCTACGAGCAGTACTTC. It translates to CASSFPPSSGTTGYEQYF.